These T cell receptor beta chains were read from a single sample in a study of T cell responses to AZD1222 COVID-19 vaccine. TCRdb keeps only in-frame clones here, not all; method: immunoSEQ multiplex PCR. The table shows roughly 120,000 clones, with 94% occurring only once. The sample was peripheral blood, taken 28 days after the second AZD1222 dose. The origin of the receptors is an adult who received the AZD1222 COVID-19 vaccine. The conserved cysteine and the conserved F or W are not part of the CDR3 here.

CDR3aa: ASTESPGGYRANYGYT
j_gene: TRBJ1-2
v_gene: TRBV19

CDR3aa: ASSFVGEYEAF
j_gene: TRBJ1-1
v_gene: TRBV5-1

CDR3aa: ASSILTGWVYGYT
j_gene: TRBJ1-2
v_gene: TRBV19

CDR3aa: ASSLRQGGIGELF
j_gene: TRBJ2-2
v_gene: TRBV13

CDR3aa: ASILRDTYEQY
j_gene: TRBJ2-7
v_gene: TRBV10-2

CDR3aa: ASSQGPGGYT
j_gene: TRBJ1-2
v_gene: TRBV3-1/TRBV3-2

CDR3aa: ASSYKGEDSPLH
j_gene: TRBJ1-6
v_gene: TRBV6-5

CDR3aa: ASQISSGQVSYEQY
j_gene: TRBJ2-7
v_gene: TRBV7-9

CDR3aa: ASSPSRGPGRETQY
j_gene: TRBJ2-5
v_gene: TRBV6-2/TRBV6-3

CDR3aa: ASSPQGQPQH
j_gene: TRBJ1-5
v_gene: TRBV18

CDR3aa: ASSQSGEHNEQF
j_gene: TRBJ2-1
v_gene: TRBV5-1

CDR3aa: ASSSGQSNYGYT
j_gene: TRBJ1-2
v_gene: TRBV11-2

CDR3aa: ASSLRAYEQY
j_gene: TRBJ2-7
v_gene: TRBV7-8

CDR3aa: ASSQETGHENTEAF
j_gene: TRBJ1-1
v_gene: TRBV4-1

CDR3aa: ASSVAGGSNEQF
j_gene: TRBJ2-1
v_gene: TRBV10-2

CDR3aa: ASSPDLSTGELF
j_gene: TRBJ2-2
v_gene: TRBV18

CDR3aa: ASSLALRWDSPLH
j_gene: TRBJ1-6
v_gene: TRBV5-1

CDR3aa: ASPREYVHNEQF
j_gene: TRBJ2-1
v_gene: TRBV2

CDR3aa: ASSISFRRNQPQH
j_gene: TRBJ1-5
v_gene: TRBV19

CDR3aa: ASSLKDRGYTEAF
j_gene: TRBJ1-1
v_gene: TRBV11-2

CDR3aa: ASSNRGNQETQY
j_gene: TRBJ2-5
v_gene: TRBV7-9

CDR3aa: ASSELTGIEAF
j_gene: TRBJ1-1
v_gene: TRBV10-2

CDR3aa: AISPAGAGVETQY
j_gene: TRBJ2-5
v_gene: TRBV10-3

CDR3aa: ASSAAYSPLH
j_gene: TRBJ1-6
v_gene: TRBV7-2

CDR3aa: ARRGRRVQGGYT
j_gene: TRBJ1-2
v_gene: TRBV19

CDR3aa: ASSLAPLAGGYNEQF
j_gene: TRBJ2-1
v_gene: TRBV7-9

CDR3aa: ASSWPEQY
j_gene: TRBJ2-7
v_gene: TRBV5-4

CDR3aa: ASSARVSETQY
j_gene: TRBJ2-5
v_gene: TRBV6-2/TRBV6-3

CDR3aa: AISEFTNNEQF
j_gene: TRBJ2-1
v_gene: TRBV10-3

CDR3aa: ASSVGSGTVSYEQY
j_gene: TRBJ2-7
v_gene: TRBV9

CDR3aa: ASSQDEGAPASGGYT
j_gene: TRBJ1-2
v_gene: TRBV14

CDR3aa: ATAVTASGGITDTQY
j_gene: TRBJ2-3
v_gene: TRBV27

CDR3aa: ASSSTQGAKYEQY
j_gene: TRBJ2-7
v_gene: TRBV6-2/TRBV6-3

CDR3aa: ASSQVGQGNYEQY
j_gene: TRBJ2-7
v_gene: TRBV3-1/TRBV3-2

CDR3aa: ATSTSGGDTEAF
j_gene: TRBJ1-1
v_gene: TRBV15

CDR3aa: ASSTGQGYGYT
j_gene: TRBJ1-2
v_gene: TRBV2

CDR3aa: ASSFGLGNSPLH
j_gene: TRBJ1-6
v_gene: TRBV27

CDR3aa: ASSSGVVYQPQH
j_gene: TRBJ1-5
v_gene: TRBV28

CDR3aa: AWSASGTEAF
j_gene: TRBJ1-1
v_gene: TRBV30

CDR3aa: ASSLTTQETQY
j_gene: TRBJ2-5
v_gene: TRBV7-6

CDR3aa: ASIREDTGELF
j_gene: TRBJ2-2
v_gene: TRBV19

CDR3aa: ASKGQQNTEAF
j_gene: TRBJ1-1
v_gene: TRBV19

CDR3aa: ASSVGLAGHNEQF
j_gene: TRBJ2-1
v_gene: TRBV19

CDR3aa: SAMSRNEQY
j_gene: TRBJ2-7
v_gene: TRBV20-1

CDR3aa: ASSQTTATDTQY
j_gene: TRBJ2-3
v_gene: TRBV19

CDR3aa: ASSPLPTATGANVLT
j_gene: TRBJ2-6
v_gene: TRBV18

CDR3aa: ASSQSGDGYGYT
j_gene: TRBJ1-2
v_gene: TRBV4-2

CDR3aa: ASYGQGKTEAF
j_gene: TRBJ1-1
v_gene: TRBV5-1

CDR3aa: AIRTARGYT
j_gene: TRBJ1-2
v_gene: TRBV27

CDR3aa: ASSQVSAGFPNYGYT
j_gene: TRBJ1-2
v_gene: TRBV3-1/TRBV3-2

CDR3aa: ASSKTSVYNEQF
j_gene: TRBJ2-1
v_gene: TRBV11-2

CDR3aa: ASSEAYAGTRTNYGYT
j_gene: TRBJ1-2
v_gene: TRBV6-1

CDR3aa: ASSLPGAQAGELF
j_gene: TRBJ2-2
v_gene: TRBV5-5

CDR3aa: ASSISGGEYNEQF
j_gene: TRBJ2-1
v_gene: TRBV19